These 2 T cell receptor beta chains originate from one sample sequenced in a study of T cells in Graves' hyperthyroidism and ophthalmopathy. TCR beta CDR3 regions were amplified from RNA transcripts. First-round RT-PCR of the TCR CDR3 relied on the HTBI primer set. From the multiplex PCR reads, TCRdb called clonotypes with MiXCR, one entry per CDR3 protein. Of under 450,000 distinct CDR3 sequences listed, approximately 13% were seen once; the top ten hold 20% to 25%. Sequencing was done on a sample of blood. The source is a young man with Graves' hyperthyroidism that later progressed to Graves' ophthalmopathy.

This clonotype was recorded many times. The chain has TRBV20-1 and TRBJ1-1; D not resolved. The length of the CDR3 is 16 residues. Per germline, CDR1 DFQATT and CDR2 SNEGSKA (reference sequence). V gave up 0 bases and J gave up 6 bases, with 20 bases separating them. Here the CDR3 reads CSARDLRATSTPEAFF. CDR3 nucleotides: TGCAGTGCTAGAGATCTAAGGGCCACTTCCACCCCTGAAGCTTTCTTT.

This clonotype was recorded at least ten times. V is TRBV18 and J is TRBJ1-6; the match to TRBD1 covers 9 bases. In germline, CDR1 is KGHSH, CDR2 LQKENI. Trimming cost V 6 bases and J 10 bases; bases outside gene matches: 4. The CDR3 consists of 13 residues. The CDR3 reads CASSPGTGSPLHF. In DNA form, the CDR3 reads TGTGCCAGCTCCCCAGGGACAGGGTCACCCCTCCACTTT.